This is a list of T cell receptor beta chains from one sample in a study of T cell responses to AZD1222 COVID-19 vaccine. Assay used: immunoSEQ multiplex PCR; TCRdb lists only in-frame clones, some missing. The profile covers about 170,000 clones, with approximately 93% appearing a single time and about 4% taken by the ten largest. The sequences come from peripheral blood, collected on day 0 of AZD1222 vaccination. These receptors all come from an adult in good health. CDR3s leave out the opening cysteine and the closing phenylalanine or tryptophan.

j_call v_call cdr3_aa
TRBJ1-3 TRBV3-1/TRBV3-2 ASSQDTGGNTIY
TRBJ1-2 TRBV7-9 ASSLILRHGYT
TRBJ2-2 TRBV19 ASSISQGASYSGGLF
TRBJ2-2 TRBV10-3 AISESRSTGELF
TRBJ2-3 TRBV12-3/TRBV12-4 ASTYFTTDTQY
TRBJ1-5 TRBV30 AWARATSSQPQH
TRBJ1-1 TRBV5-1 ASSLNSDHTEAF
TRBJ2-7 TRBV6-5 ASQSRQVSYEQY
TRBJ1-3 TRBV3-1/TRBV3-2 ASSQPPISGNTIY
TRBJ2-7 TRBV3-1/TRBV3-2 ASSHEGYEQY
TRBJ1-2 TRBV9 ASSVGTGSYGYT
TRBJ1-5 TRBV11-2 ASSQSGGWEPQH
TRBJ2-7 TRBV10-2 ASSAGQGGRYEQY
TRBJ1-1 TRBV4-1 ASSQGQYTEAF
TRBJ1-1 TRBV7-9 ASSIGQQNTEAF
TRBJ1-6 TRBV11-2 ASSSPAGSGYADLH
TRBJ2-7 TRBV11-2 ASSRPGLGYEQY
TRBJ2-1 TRBV7-9 ASSFGLDVF
TRBJ2-1 TRBV6-5 ASSTLTGGYNEQF
TRBJ1-6 TRBV6-5 ASSSPGTYSPLH